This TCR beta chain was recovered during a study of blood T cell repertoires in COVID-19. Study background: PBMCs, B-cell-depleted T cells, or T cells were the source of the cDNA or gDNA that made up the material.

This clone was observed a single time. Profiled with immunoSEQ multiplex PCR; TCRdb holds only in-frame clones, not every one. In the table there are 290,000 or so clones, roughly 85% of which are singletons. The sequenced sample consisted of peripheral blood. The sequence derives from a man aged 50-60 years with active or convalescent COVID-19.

CDR3 DNA: TGTGCCAGCAGTACCGCGCGGGGCGGGAACATTCAGTACTTC. Protein product: CASSTARGGNIQYF. This chain links TRBV27 with TRBJ2-4, with D tentatively TRBD2 (6 bases). Germline loops: CDR1 MNHEY, CDR2 SMNVEV (reference sequence). CDR3 length: 14 amino acids. Deletions cut 5 bases from V and 7 bases from J, with 15 bases between.